The next 10 T cell receptor beta chains were all read from a single sample in a study of sequential checkpoint blockade in melanoma. Libraries were prepared by immunoSEQ multiplex PCR; TCRdb keeps only in-frame clonotypes and omits some of them. The sample includes about 11,000 clones, about 27% of them seen just once. Documented treatment: randomized to nivolumab then ipilimumab (arm A) or the reverse (arm B). Sequenced here: tumor tissue (inferred from file names), sampled from a patient given nivolumab and ipilimumab in sequence. The receptor set was obtained from a human donor with melanoma.

The chain uses TRBV29-1 and TRBJ1-2; 9 bases line up with TRBD1. V lost 4 bases and J lost 8; bases outside the gene matches: 8. Germline CDR1 and CDR2: SQVTM and ANQGSEA. The CDR3 length is 13 residues. CDR3 sequence (DNA): TGCAGCGTTGCCCCGGACAGGGGTTCGGGCTACACCTTC. The encoded protein is CSVAPDRGSGYTF.

The rearrangement links TRBV11-1 to TRBJ2-1, with D tentatively TRBD1 or TRBD2 (6 bases each). This CDR3 is 14 amino acids long. From germline, CDR1 is SGHAT and CDR2 FQDESV (reference sequence). Trimming left V 5 bases short and J 8 bases short, with 16 bases between. CDR3 in amino acids: CASSESGAADEQFF. The CDR3 coding sequence is TGTGCCAGCAGCGAGTCGGGGGCGGCCGATGAGCAGTTCTTC.

Only a few counts were recorded for this clone. The V gene is TRBV7-6, the J gene TRBJ2-7; D may match TRBD1 or TRBD2 (5 bases each). Germline V gene data show CDR1 as SGHVS and CDR2 as FNYEAQ. V lost 5 bases to trimming and J lost 2 bases, with 16 bases between them. The CDR3 sequence is 15 residues long. The chain's CDR3 is CASSAGGGRAYEQYF. CDR3 nucleotide sequence: TGTGCCAGCAGCGCAGGAGGAGGCAGGGCCTACGAGCAGTACTTC.

Ten or more counts support this clone. The genes are TRBV11-3 and TRBJ1-6; weak D call: TRBD1 (6 bases). The ends were cut back, 3 bases at V and 10 bases at J, with 13 bases in the middle. The CDR3 has 14 amino acids. CDR1 SGHNT and CDR2 YENEEA come from the germline V gene. In DNA form, the CDR3 reads TGTGCCAGCAGCTTCAACAGGGTAGACTCACCCCTCCACTTT. It yields the protein CASSFNRVDSPLHF.

The chain employs TRBV9 and TRBJ2-5; D unclear. Trimming removed 5 bases from V and 2 bases from J, with 13 bases in between. The CDR3 is 14 residues long. From germline, CDR1 is SGDLS and CDR2 YYNGEE. Written as DNA, the CDR3 is TGTGCCAGCAGTCCCGGACCAGAACAAGAGACCCAGTACTTC. Translation: CASSPGPEQETQYF.

The rearrangement uses TRBV29-1 and TRBJ2-1, with 9 bases lining up with TRBD1. The CDR3 covers 15 residues. After removal of 6 bases from V and 2 bases from J, the junction contained 8 bases not matched to a gene. Per germline, CDR1 SQVTM and CDR2 ANQGSEA. The DNA of the CDR3 is TGCAGCGTCACCGCCGGGACAGGGCCCTACAATGAGCAGTTCTTC. Protein: CSVTAGTGPYNEQFF.

This clone is deemed medium-sized. This chain uses TRBV6-7 with TRBJ2-1; no firm D call. TRBV6-7 is annotated as an ORF whose role is uncertain. The CDR3 has 11 amino acids. V lost 5 bases to trimming and J lost 6 bases, with 5 bases between them. The CDR3 here is CASSTFNEQFF. Written as DNA, the CDR3 is TGTGCCAGCAGTACCTTCAATGAGCAGTTCTTC.

This clone has just a few counts. V usage is TRBV11-3 and J usage is TRBJ2-3, with 7 bases that match TRBD2. J was trimmed by 6 bases and V by 4 bases; bases with no gene match: 13. The CDR3 runs to 16 residues. CDR1 and CDR2 (germline): SGHNT, YENEEA. The CDR3 loop reads CASSSHPQRGRDTQYF. The CDR3 coding sequence is TGTGCCAGCAGCTCCCACCCTCAGCGGGGCCGGGATACGCAGTATTTT.

This clone was recorded once. The chain recombines TRBV29-1 with TRBJ1-5; TRBD1 agrees at 8 bases. V lost 6 bases to trimming and J lost 6 bases; unmatched junction nucleotides: 7. The CDR3 has 13 amino acids. CDR1 and CDR2 from the germline V gene are SQVTM and ANQGSEA. The CDR3 DNA sequence: TGCAGCGTAGGAACAGGGGGGGGTCAGCCCCAGCATTTT. Encoded protein: CSVGTGGGQPQHF.

The chain uses TRBV6-8 and TRBJ1-2; 9 bases match TRBD1. CDR1 is MNHGY, CDR2 SAAAGT, per germline. V dropped 6 bases and J dropped 7; count of bases not matched to a gene: 6. The CDR3 runs to 13 residues. Written as DNA, the CDR3 is TGTGCCAGCAGCCCTGGGACAGGGTCTGGCTACACCTTC. Encoded protein: CASSPGTGSGYTF.